This entry describes one T cell receptor (beta chain). CDR3 size: 15 residues. The V gene's germline CDR1 is MNHNY and CDR2 SVGAGI (reference sequence). V lost 5 bases to trimming and J lost 4 bases, with 18 bases between them. The source of the sample is a study of cytomegalovirus exposure and HLA in healthy donors. The PCR employed 60 Vbeta primers together with 13 Jbeta primers. TCRdb keeps only in-frame clones here, not all; method: immunoSEQ multiplex PCR. The profile covers fewer than 300,000 clones, with 86% appearing a single time and approximately 4.3% taken by the ten largest. The J gene is TRBJ2-7, the V gene TRBV6-6; maybe TRBD1 (7 bases). The sample consisted of PBMCs. The receptor was derived from a man aged 35 to 55 in good health and CMV-seropositive. CDR3 loop: CASSRSGGGQYEQYF. The DNA of the CDR3 is TGTGCCAGCAGTCGCTCCGGAGGGGGCCAGTACGAGCAGTACTTC.